This T cell receptor beta chain is drawn from a study of blood T cells in healthy people across ages. Study findings and constraints: Researchers said unsorted PBMCs prevented a conclusive naive versus antigen-experienced comparison.

Individuals who donated were healthy Caucasians from Russia aged roughly 6 to 100. Extractions gave at least 5.5 micrograms of total RNA per sample. This CDR3 region has 14 residues. The germline V gene has CDR1 ENHRY and CDR2 SYGVKD. V shed 3 bases and J 2 bases; nucleotides not matched to a gene: 0. This clonotype was observed at least ten times. Its specificity is not known. For the second PCR, which ran for about 7 to 11 cycles, a sample-barcoded 5' primer and a J-beta primer mix were used. Per-sample output comprised a minimum of 3 million paired-end reads containing CDR3. TCRdb re-called the 5' RACE reads through MiXCR, storing one row per CDR3 protein. Of under 2 million distinct CDR3 sequences listed, around 35% were seen once; the top ten hold approximately 10%.

Sequences were obtained from blood. This clonotype was obtained from a woman between 25 and 40 years old in good health. This rearrangement joins TRBV10-3 to TRBJ2-5; TRBD2 matches at 10 bases. The CDR3 spells CAISELAGQETQYF. CDR3 coding DNA: TGTGCCATCAGTGAACTAGCGGGGCAAGAGACCCAGTACTTC.